The 2 T cell receptor beta chains given below trace back to one sample, sequenced in a study of T cell responses to AZD1222 COVID-19 vaccine. TCRdb keeps only in-frame clones here, not all; method: immunoSEQ multiplex PCR. The sample includes about 120,000 clones, about 92% of them seen just once. The sequences come from peripheral blood, collected on day 0 of AZD1222 vaccination. The receptors shown here come from an adult in good health.

This clone was found once. The chain recombines TRBV20-1 with TRBJ2-3, with D perhaps matching TRBD2 (6 bases). Germline V CDR1 and CDR2: DFQATT, SNEGSKA (reference sequence). This CDR3 is built from 15 residues. Trimming cost V 3 bases and J 6 bases, with 19 bases left between them. Written as DNA, the CDR3 is TGCAGTGCTAGTTTTGGGTCTCGTGGGGGGGATACGCAGTATTTT. Protein sequence: CSASFGSRGGDTQYF.

The rearrangement uses TRBV27 and TRBJ2-1; no definite D call. V was trimmed by 4 bases and J by 4 bases, leaving 17 bases between them. Germline assignment: CDR1 MNHEY and CDR2 SMNVEV (reference sequence). CDR3 size: 16 residues. CDR3 nucleotides: TGTGCCAGCAGTTCTCGGCTACCCGGGCCTTACAATGAGCAGTTCTTC. Its translation is CASSSRLPGPYNEQFF.